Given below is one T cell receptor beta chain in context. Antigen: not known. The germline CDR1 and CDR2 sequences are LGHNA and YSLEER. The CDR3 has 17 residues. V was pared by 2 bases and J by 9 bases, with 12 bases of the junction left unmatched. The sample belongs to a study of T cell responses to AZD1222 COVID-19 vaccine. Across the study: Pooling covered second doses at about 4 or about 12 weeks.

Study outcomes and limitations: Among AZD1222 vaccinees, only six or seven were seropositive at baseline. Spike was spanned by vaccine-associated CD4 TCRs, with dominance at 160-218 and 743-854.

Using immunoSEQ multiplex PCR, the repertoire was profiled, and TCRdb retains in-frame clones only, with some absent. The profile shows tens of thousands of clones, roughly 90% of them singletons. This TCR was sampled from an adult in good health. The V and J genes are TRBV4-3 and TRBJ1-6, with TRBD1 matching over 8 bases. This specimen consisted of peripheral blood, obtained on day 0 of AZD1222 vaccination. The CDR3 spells CASSQSARGRSSSPLHF. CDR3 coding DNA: TGCGCCAGCAGCCAAAGCGCCAGGGGGCGGAGCAGTTCACCCCTCCACTTT.